Listed below are T cell receptor beta chains from one sample, sequenced in a study of shared clonotypes between healthy human individuals. Repertoires were generated with immunoSEQ multiplex PCR, while TCRdb's copy carries only in-frame clones and drops some. The data hold 950,000 to 1,100,000 clones, with under 80% observed a single time. The sample was memory CD4+ T cells sorted from blood. The receptors originated from a young man in good health. CDR3s include the opening cysteine and the closing phenylalanine or tryptophan. The D gene is left open where the match is weak. Clone size, where shown, is once, few, many, or a class for clones that have expanded.

v_gene	abundance	j_gene	d_gene	CDR3nt	CDR3aa
TRBV5-1	NA	TRBJ1-4	TRBD1	TGCGCCAGCAGCCCTGACCGGGACAGGGGGCGCGTGGGAAAACTGTTTTTT	CASSPDRDRGRVGKLFF
TRBV7-2	NA	TRBJ1-5	NA	TGTGCCAGCAGCTTATTGGGGGATAGCAATCAGCCCCAGCATTTT	CASSLLGDSNQPQHF
TRBV4-1	NA	TRBJ2-2	TRBD1	TGCGCCAGCAGCCAACAAGGACAGGGGAACACCGGGGAGCTGTTTTTT	CASSQQGQGNTGELFF
TRBV6-5	NA	TRBJ2-2	NA	TGTGCCAGCCAACTCAGGACCGGGGAGCTGTTTTTT	CASQLRTGELFF
TRBV6-6	once	TRBJ2-7	NA	TGTGCCAGCAGTTCTCAACCGGGTGGAGAGCAGTACTTC	CASSSQPGGEQYF
TRBV28	NA	TRBJ1-1	TRBD1	TGTGCCAGCAGTTCGGGACAGGTGAACACTGAAGCTTTCTTT	CASSSGQVNTEAFF
TRBV18	NA	TRBJ1-2	NA	TGTGCCAGCTCCCGCGCAGGGACTAACTATGGCTACACCTTC	CASSRAGTNYGYTF
TRBV6-5	NA	TRBJ1-1	TRBD1	TGTGCCAGCAGTTACTCGACAGGGGACGTCGAAGCTTTCTTT	CASSYSTGDVEAFF
TRBV18	NA	TRBJ1-3	NA	TGTGCCAGCTCACCTTTGGGGACAACTTTGTCTGGAAACACCATATATTTT	CASSPLGTTLSGNTIYF
TRBV19	NA	TRBJ2-7	NA	TGTGCCAGTAGTGTCAGGGGTCGCTACGAGCAGTACTTC	CASSVRGRYEQYF
TRBV28	NA	TRBJ1-6	TRBD1	TGTGCCAGCAGCAATGGACAGGGCGTCTCCTATAATTCACCCCTCCACTTT	CASSNGQGVSYNSPLHF
TRBV9	NA	TRBJ2-1	TRBD2	TGTGCCAGCAGCGTAGCTAGCGGGCTCTCCTACAATGAGCAGTTCTTC	CASSVASGLSYNEQFF
TRBV9	many	TRBJ2-1	NA	TGTGCCAGCAGCGTAGGACCCCCAGGGATAAGCTACAATGAGCAGTTCTTC	CASSVGPPGISYNEQFF
TRBV5-4	once	TRBJ1-1	TRBD1	TGTGCCAGCAGCTTGGGACAGGGGAACCTACAGACTGAAGCTTTCTTT	CASSLGQGNLQTEAFF
TRBV2	few	TRBJ1-1	TRBD1	TGTGCCAGCAGTGACGTCTTTCCAGGGGGCCATCAAGCTTTCTTT	CASSDVFPGGHQAFF
TRBV7-2	NA	TRBJ2-1	NA	TGTGCCAGCAGCTTAGACATGGGTGAGCAGTTCTTC	CASSLDMGEQFF
TRBV5-1	NA	TRBJ1-4	NA	TGCGCCAGCAGCTTTCAGGGAGGAGTGGCTAATGAAAAACTGTTTTTT	CASSFQGGVANEKLFF
TRBV5-5	few	TRBJ1-6	TRBD1	TGTGCCAGCAGCTGGGGGACAGGGGGGAATTCACCCCTCCACTTT	CASSWGTGGNSPLHF
TRBV18	NA	TRBJ1-1	NA	TGTGCCAGCTCACCGAGGGAACGGAACACTGAAGCTTTCTTT	CASSPRERNTEAFF
TRBV7-9	NA	TRBJ2-2	NA	TGTGCCAGCAGCTTAGGAGGGGCTCCCGGGGAGCTGTTTTTT	CASSLGGAPGELFF
TRBV11-2	NA	TRBJ2-3	TRBD2	TGTGCCAGCAGCAGTAGCGGGAGGGGCACAGATACGCAGTATTTT	CASSSSGRGTDTQYF
TRBV15	NA	TRBJ1-5	NA	TGTGCCACCAGCGAAGAGGGAGTCAATCAGCCCCAGCATTTT	CATSEEGVNQPQHF
TRBV19	NA	TRBJ2-7	NA	TGTGCCAGTAGTGGAGGCTACGAGCAGTACTTC	CASSGGYEQYF